This paragraph reports one T cell receptor beta chain. This clone occurred a few times. The antigen this receptor binds is unknown. No base-level quality is on record; no much larger clone is a single base apart. Library generation was performed with the immunoSEQ multiplex PCR assay. The hsTCRB Kit was used according to the manufacturer's protocol to amplify rearranged TCR beta chain sequences. Sequencing of TCRB libraries was carried out on an Illumina MiSeq. Per the authors' processing: Demultiplexing, trimming and gene mapping were performed with the kit vendor's proprietary platform. TCRdb stores this immuneACCESS table with in-frame sequences only. Part of the clones is absent; in the studies checked, under half of the shortfall reflects unresolved V genes, and no reason is known for the rest. V and J calls plus clone size are reproduced from that table; the DNA served to infer D and trimming. The sample has about 60,000 clones on record, roughly 76% of them singletons. Roughly 5.3% of the sample is held by the ten biggest clonotypes.

This specimen's time point label, per the study, means: week 35, safety follow-up. Every vaccine dose consisted of 300 ug of a 20-mer mutant IDH1 peptide in Montanide, administered subcutaneously together with topical imiquimod. Patients were given eight vaccinations, in weeks 1, 3, 5, 7, 11, 15, 19 and 23, which matched visits V03 through V10. All donors had newly diagnosed IDH1-mutant astrocytomas of WHO grade 3 or 4 that showed loss of nuclear ATRX. The samples were drawn from NOA16, a multicentre, single-arm, open-label phase I trial in Germany that tested a mutant IDH1 peptide vaccine in humans for the first time. Genomic DNA for TCRB sequencing was extracted from EDTA blood using the DNeasy Blood and Tissue Kit. The data belong to a study of a mutant IDH1 vaccine in newly diagnosed glioma (dated by TCRdb to the early 2020s). Some background on the complete study: Vaccination started 4-6 weeks after radiotherapy alone, or was given together with temozolomide cycles in the groups whose treatment included chemotherapy. The week-35 safety follow-up was designated visit V12, and the week-47 end of study was designated visit V13. Before enrollment, most patients had been given radiochemotherapy with temozolomide as standard therapy, while the rest had received either radiotherapy alone or temozolomide alone. Longitudinal TCRB deep sequencing was done for fewer than 30 treated patients, wherever samples were available for exploratory analyses. Of the 25 to 35 patients who were treated, about 62% were male and around 38% were female, and the mean age was approximately 40 years. Peripheral blood was drawn at six visits: V03 (baseline), V05, V07, V10, V12 and V13.

Study-level results and caveats: Availability determined which PBMC samples were chosen for TCRB deep sequencing. Pseudoprogression seemed to be unrelated to changes in the top peripheral T cell clonotypes found by TCRB sequencing. Vaccine-induced immune responses across multiple MHC alleles were detected in 90% to 95% of patients. It was noted by the authors that analyses of patient blood samples could not be reproduced owing to sample limitations.

Specimen: PBMCs, collected from a glioma patient whose treatment included an IDH1 peptide vaccine. This receptor was identified in a man in his forties with glioma.

CDR3 reads: CASSRGSNTEAFF. In nucleotides, the sequence is TGTGCCAGCAGCCGCGGATCTAACACTGAAGCTTTCTTT. The V gene is TRBV9 and the J gene is TRBJ1-1; too little of a D gene remains to name it. According to the germline V gene, CDR1 reads SGDLS and CDR2 reads YYNGEE. A distance of 9 bases separates the germline ends of V and J, which lose 4 bases and 2 bases respectively. Measured from the cysteine to the phenylalanine, the CDR3 is 13 residues long. Only the CDR3 part of the read is kept: 39 bases, read in frame from the first base.